The 6 T cell receptor beta chains reported below all come from one sample, sequenced in a study of graft-versus-host responses after intestinal transplantation. The repertoire was sequenced with immunoSEQ multiplex PCR; TCRdb's copy has only in-frame clones and lacks some. The sample consists of 96,000 or so clones, 92% of them appearing once. These receptors lack a known antigen. The material was unstimulated CD4+ T cells sorted from spleen or lymph node cells, obtained before intestinal transplant. These receptors originate from a human donor who received an intestinal transplant.

J is TRBJ2-1 and V is TRBV15, with 8 bases identical to TRBD2. The ends lost 0 bases at V and 4 bases at J; junction bases unmatched: 2. This CDR3 has 15 residues. From germline, CDR1 is LNHNV and CDR2 YYDKDF (reference sequence). CDR3 sequence (DNA): TGTGCCACCAGCAGAGAAGCGGGAGAGTACAATGAGCAGTTCTTC. It specifies CATSREAGEYNEQFF.

The V call is TRBV5-1, the J call TRBJ1-2, with D uncertain. Looked up from germline, CDR1 is SGHRS and CDR2 is YFSETQ. V lost 5 bases to trimming and J lost 3 bases, with 5 bases between them. CDR3 length: 11 residues. The DNA for the CDR3 is TGCGCCAGCAGGGACTACTATGGCTACACCTTC. Its protein is CASRDYYGYTF.

The chain carries TRBV30 and TRBJ2-3; 10 bases are shared with TRBD1. The CDR3 spans 12 residues. The V segment lost 5 bases and the J segment 4 bases; nucleotides outside the gene matches: 0. Looked up from germline, CDR1 is GTSNPN and CDR2 is SVGIG (reference sequence). CDR3 region: CAWGTGADTQYF. The CDR3 DNA is TGTGCCTGGGGGACAGGGGCAGATACGCAGTATTTT.

This clone was seen once. This chain joins TRBV6-1 and TRBJ2-7; 11 nucleotides match TRBD1. This CDR3 has 16 residues. Trimming removed 4 bases from V and 4 bases from J; junction bases left unmatched: 9. The germline V gene encodes CDR1 MNHNS and CDR2 SASEGT. The CDR3 loop reads CASSVLAGTGGYEQYF. For the CDR3, the DNA is TGTGCCAGCAGTGTTTTAGCCGGGACAGGGGGGTACGAGCAGTACTTC.

The chain couples TRBV30 to TRBJ1-2; D not resolved. V was pared by 2 bases and J by 9 bases, with 4 bases between. In germline, CDR1 is GTSNPN, CDR2 SVGIG (reference sequence). This CDR3 is built from 9 residues. As DNA, the CDR3 is TGTGCCTGGAGTCGGTGCTACACCTTC. This sequence encodes CAWSRCYTF.

This sequence joins TRBV10-2 and TRBJ1-1; tentative D call: TRBD1 (6 bases). Germline V gene lookup returns CDR1 WSHSY and CDR2 SAAADI. The CDR3 runs 15 residues. Trimming took off 9 bases at V and 1 base at J, with 18 bases between the two ends. CDR3 protein: CASKGGGRGNTEAFF. The CDR3 region has the DNA TGCGCCAGTAAGGGGGGGGGTAGGGGGAACACTGAAGCTTTCTTT.